The clone carrying this TCR beta chain has ten or more counts. This record comes from a study of T cells in Graves' hyperthyroidism and ophthalmopathy. Amplification of TCR beta CDR3 regions was performed using RNA transcripts as template. Researchers ran a first-round RT-PCR on the TCR CDR3 using the HTBI primer set. In TCRdb, the multiplex PCR reads were re-called with MiXCR into one record per CDR3 protein. This sample has around 540,000 distinct CDR3 sequences; approximately 16% occur once, and the top ten carry about 29%. The germline V and J ends were trimmed by 6 bases and 4 bases, with 9 bases remaining between them. CDR1 and CDR2 from the germline V gene are MDHEN and SYDVKM. The length of the CDR3 is 12 residues.

Sequenced sample: blood. The rearrangement uses TRBV28 and TRBJ1-1; D is unresolved. This clonotype originated in a woman in her 30s with Graves' ophthalmopathy. The CDR3, as DNA: TGTGCCAGCAGGTGGGGTACCACTGAAGCTTTCTTT. As protein: CASRWGTTEAFF.